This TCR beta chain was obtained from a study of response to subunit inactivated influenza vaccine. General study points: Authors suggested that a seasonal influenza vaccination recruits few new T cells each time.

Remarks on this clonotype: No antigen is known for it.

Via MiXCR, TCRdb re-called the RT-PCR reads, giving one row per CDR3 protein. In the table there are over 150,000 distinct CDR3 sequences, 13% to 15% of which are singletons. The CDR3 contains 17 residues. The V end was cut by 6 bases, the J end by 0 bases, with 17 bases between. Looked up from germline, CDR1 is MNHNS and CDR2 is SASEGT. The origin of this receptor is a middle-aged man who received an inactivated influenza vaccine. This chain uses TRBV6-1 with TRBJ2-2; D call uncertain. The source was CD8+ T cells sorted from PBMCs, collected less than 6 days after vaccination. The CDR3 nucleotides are TGTGCCAGCAGCTCCCTTTCCGAGCAAACGAACACCGGGGAGCTGTTTTTT. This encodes CASSSLSEQTNTGELFF.